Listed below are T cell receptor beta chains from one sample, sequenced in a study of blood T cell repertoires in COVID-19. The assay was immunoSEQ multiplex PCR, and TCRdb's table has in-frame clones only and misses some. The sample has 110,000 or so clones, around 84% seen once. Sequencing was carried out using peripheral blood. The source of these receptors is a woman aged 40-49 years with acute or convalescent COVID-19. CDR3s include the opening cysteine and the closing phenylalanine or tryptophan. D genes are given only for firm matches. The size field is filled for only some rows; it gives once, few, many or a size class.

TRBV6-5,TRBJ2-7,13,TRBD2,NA,TGTGCCAGCATGTCCGGGGGGGCCTACGAGCAGTACTTC,CASMSGGAYEQYF
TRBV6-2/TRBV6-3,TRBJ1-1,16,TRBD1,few,TGTGCCAGCAGGCCTCTTAGGACAGGTTTGAACACTGAAGCTTTCTTT,CASRPLRTGLNTEAFF
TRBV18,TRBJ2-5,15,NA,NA,TGTGCCAGCTCACCGACGGCGCAGGGGGGAGAGACCCAGTACTTC,CASSPTAQGGETQYF
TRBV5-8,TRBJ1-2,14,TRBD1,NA,TGTGCCAGCAGCTGGGGACAGCGTAACTATGGCTACACCTTC,CASSWGQRNYGYTF
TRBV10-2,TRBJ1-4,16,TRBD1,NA,TGCGCCAGCAGCACAGGGGCCGATGCAACTAATGAAAAACTGTTTTTT,CASSTGADATNEKLFF
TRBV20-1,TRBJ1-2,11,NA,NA,TGCAGTGCCACAGGGACCTATGGCTACACCTTC,CSATGTYGYTF
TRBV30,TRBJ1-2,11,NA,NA,TGTGCCTGGAGTAGAGGGTATGGCTACACCTTC,CAWSRGYGYTF
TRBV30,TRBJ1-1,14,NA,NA,TGTGCCTGGAGTTTCAAGACAGTGAACACTGAAGCTTTCTTT,CAWSFKTVNTEAFF
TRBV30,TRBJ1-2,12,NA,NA,TGTGCCTGGAGGGGCAGGGTGGATGGCTACACCTTC,CAWRGRVDGYTF
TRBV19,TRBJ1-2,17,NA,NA,TGTGCCAGTACCACCACTCGAACAGGGATGGCGAGCTATGGCTACACCTTC,CASTTTRTGMASYGYTF
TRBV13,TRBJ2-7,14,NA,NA,TGTGCCAGCAGCAGACAGAAAGGGATATACGAGCAGTACTTC,CASSRQKGIYEQYF
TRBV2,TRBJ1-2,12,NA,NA,TGTGCCAGCAGGGTGGGCCTCTATGGCTACACCTTC,CASRVGLYGYTF
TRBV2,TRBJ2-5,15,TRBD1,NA,TGTGCCAGCAGTGAGTTGACAGGGGGCGGGGAGACCCAGTACTTC,CASSELTGGGETQYF
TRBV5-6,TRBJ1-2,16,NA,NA,TGTGCCAGCAGCCCAAGACAGAGATCTTCCTTCTATGGCTACACCTTC,CASSPRQRSSFYGYTF
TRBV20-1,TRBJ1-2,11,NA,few,TGCAGTCCGTTCCGGGGAGGTGGCTACACCTTC,CSPFRGGGYTF
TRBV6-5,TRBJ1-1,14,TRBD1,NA,TGTGCCAGCAGACAAACAGGGGGCATAGCTGAAGCTTTCTTT,CASRQTGGIAEAFF
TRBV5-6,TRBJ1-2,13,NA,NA,TGTGCCAGCAGTCTGGGGGGTGGAGGAGGCTACACCTTC,CASSLGGGGGYTF